This T cell receptor beta chain was recovered during a study of blood T cell repertoires in COVID-19. The wider study: The origin of the acute and convalescent COVID-19 samples was the United States, Italy and Spain. From T cells, B-cell-depleted T cells, or PBMCs came the material, which was cDNA or gDNA.

Per the original data handling: Counts of nucleated cells, estimated from reference gene primer amplification, were obtained. The assay was immunoSEQ multiplex PCR, and TCRdb's table has in-frame clones only and misses some. That table gives V, J and clone size, and the DNA gave D and trimming. The table has 150,000 to 200,000 clones, 82% seen once; the top ten hold around 5.2%. The CDR3 consists of 15 residues. V lost 7 bases, J lost 1 base, and 15 bases lay in between. CDR1 is SNHLY, CDR2 FYNNEI, per germline. The sample taken for sequencing was PBMCs or T cells enriched from blood (not recorded which). This chain connects TRBV2 to TRBJ2-3; D is perhaps TRBD2 (6 bases). This TCR came from a woman in her fifties or sixties with acute COVID-19. The CDR3 region has the DNA TGTGCCAGCAACCGGGGGACTCCCCGCACAGATACGCAGTATTTT. It is translated as CASNRGTPRTDTQYF.